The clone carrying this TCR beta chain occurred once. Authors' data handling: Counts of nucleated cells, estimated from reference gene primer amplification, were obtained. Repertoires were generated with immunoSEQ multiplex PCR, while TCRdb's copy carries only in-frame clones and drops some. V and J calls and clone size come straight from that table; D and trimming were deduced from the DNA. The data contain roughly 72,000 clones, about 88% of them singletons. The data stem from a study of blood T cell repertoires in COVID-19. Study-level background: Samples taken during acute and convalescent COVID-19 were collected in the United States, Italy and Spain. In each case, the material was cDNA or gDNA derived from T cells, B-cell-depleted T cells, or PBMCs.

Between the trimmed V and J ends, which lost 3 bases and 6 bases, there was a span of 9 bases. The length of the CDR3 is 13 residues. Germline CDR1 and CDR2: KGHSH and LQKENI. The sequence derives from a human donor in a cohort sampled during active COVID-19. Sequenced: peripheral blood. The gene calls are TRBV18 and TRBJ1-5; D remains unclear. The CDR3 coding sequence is TGTGCCAGCTCACCCACTTTAAGTCAGCCCCAGCATTTT. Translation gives CASSPTLSQPQHF.